The 26 T cell receptor beta chains below were found in one sample sequenced in a study of CD8+ T cells in alopecia areata. TCR sequencing used cDNA made by reverse transcription of extracted RNA. Sequencing was performed with immunoSEQ multiplex PCR; in TCRdb, only in-frame clones are kept and a portion is missing. The sample is made up of approximately 300,000 clones, none counted only once. Separation of pooled cutaneous lymph node cells was by sorting with CD4, CD8alpha, NKG2D, NKG2ACE and other markers. The sequenced material came from CD4+ T cells sorted from a lymph node. These receptor sequences come from a C3H/HeJ mouse with alopecia areata. The mouse line has the MHC haplotype H2-k.

This clone appeared a few times. The germline and genes are mouse ones. The read stops 4 residues short of the end of the CDR3; the missing end is completed from the germline J gene. This chain links TRBV13-1 with TRBJ2-4; 9 nucleotides match TRBD2. Germline CDR1 NSHNY, CDR2 SYGAGN. The CDR3 is 16 amino acids. V shed 2 bases and J 0 bases; nucleotides not matched to a gene: 4. The CDR3 protein is CASSEETGGSQNTLYF. Incomplete CDR3 DNA: TGTGCCAGCAGTGAAGAGACTGGGGGTAGTCAAAAC.

A word on this clone: Genes and germline come from the mouse. The read ends 4 residues shy of where the CDR3 ends; the end is completed using the germline J gene. The chain links TRBV5 to TRBJ2-5; 9 bases are shared with TRBD1. The CDR3 sequence is 15 residues long. The V gene's germline CDR1 is LGHNA and CDR2 YNLKQL (reference sequence). The CDR3 region is CASSQDRGAGDTQYF. The part of the CDR3 DNA that was read is TGTGCCAGCAGCCAGGACAGGGGCGCCGGAGAC.

This clone was counted a few times. The gene names here belong to mouse. From the germline J gene comes the end of the CDR3, since the read stops 4 residues before it. The V and J genes are TRBV1 and TRBJ2-7; TRBD2 matches 8 bases. Germline V lookup: CDR1 NSQYPW, CDR2 LRSPGD (reference sequence). The CDR3 covers 16 residues. Partial CDR3 DNA: TGCACCTGCAGTGCAGATCCCTGGGGGGCCCTTTAT. Translation: CTCSADPWGALY. The entire CDR3 sequence reads CTCSADPWGALYEQYF.

In the case of this clone: The gene names here belong to mouse. The read finishes 4 residues shy of the CDR3 end, and the germline J gene is used to complete it. Different DNA sequences within this sample yield the same CDR3. This chain links TRBV5 with TRBJ2-5; 10 bases map to TRBD1. The germline CDR1 and CDR2 sequences are LGHNA and YNLKQL (reference sequence). This CDR3 has 14 amino acids. The part of the CDR3 DNA that was read is TGTGCCAGCAGCCAAGGGACAGGGGGGGAC. It translates to CASSQGTGGD. The CDR3 reads in full as CASSQGTGGDTQYF.

As to this clone: Here the gene names and germline are mouse. The CDR3 end lies 3 residues beyond the end of the read and is filled in from the germline J gene. This sequence joins TRBV13-3 and TRBJ1-6, with 12 nucleotides matching TRBD1. TRBJ1-6 is assigned to the ORF class and has an uncertain function. The ends lost 2 bases at V and 7 bases at J; junction bases unmatched: 4. The CDR3 is 16 residues long. CDR1 NNHDY and CDR2 SYVADS come from the germline V gene. Partial CDR3 DNA: TGTGCCAGCAGTGAAGAGGGGACAGGGGGCAATTCGCCC. It translates to CASSEEGTGGNSP. The full CDR3 is CASSEEGTGGNSPLYF.

Regarding this clone: A read error may account for a junction end that differs from germline. Mouse germline and gene names are used. Read coverage stops 4 residues before the CDR3 terminus; the germline J gene supplies the remainder. Other DNA sequences from this sample encode an identical CDR3 as well. V is TRBV13-1 and J is TRBJ2-2, with D tentatively TRBD1 (6 bases). Germline assignment: CDR1 NSHNY and CDR2 SYGAGN. The CDR3 spans 15 residues. This chain's CDR3 is CASSDGTTNTGQLYF. CDR3 bases read: TGCGCCAGCAGTGATGGGACAACAAACACCGGG.

This clone has ten or more counts. All gene names here are mouse names. The read finishes 4 residues shy of the CDR3 end, and the germline J gene is used to complete it. This chain joins TRBV17 and TRBJ2-5, with D tentatively TRBD1 (5 bases). CDR1 is MNHDT, CDR2 YYDKIL, per germline. The CDR3 has 12 amino acids. Trimming cost V 8 bases and J 3 bases, with 9 bases left between them. Partial CDR3 DNA: TGTGCTAGCCAGGGCGGGCAAGAC. It specifies CASQGGQD. The full CDR3 protein reads CASQGGQDTQYF.

Concerning this clone itself: Gene labels here are mouse ones. Read sequence stops 4 residues before the CDR3 end, and the germline J gene provides the missing end. The chain links TRBV19 to TRBJ2-5; 9 nucleotides align to TRBD2. The CDR3 contains 16 residues. The germline V gene encodes CDR1 FNHDT and CDR2 SITEND (reference sequence). After removal of 4 bases from V and 2 bases from J, the junction contained 8 bases not matched to a gene. CDR3 bases read: TGTGCCAGCAGTCCCCGACTGGGGGCCCTCCAAGAC. It yields the protein CASSPRLGALQD. In full, the CDR3 is CASSPRLGALQDTQYF.

This clone appeared a few times. Here the gene names and germline are mouse. With the read ending 4 residues before the CDR3 end, the germline J gene is used to fill in that end. V is TRBV19 and J is TRBJ2-5; D possibly corresponds to TRBD2 (6 bases). The CDR3 length is 15 residues. From germline, CDR1 is FNHDT and CDR2 SITEND (reference sequence). With 5 bases removed from V and 0 bases from J, the gap between germline ends came to 13 bases. CDR3 bases read: TGTGCCAGCAGCCCGCCGGGACTTAACCAAGAC. It is translated as CASSPPGLNQD. The entire CDR3 protein is CASSPPGLNQDTQYF. The full variable domain, with the rest looked up from reference TRBV19 and TRBJ2-5, is GGIITQTPKFLIGQEGQKLTLKCQQNFNHDTMYWYRQDSGKGLRLIYYSITENDLQKGDLSEGYDASREKKSSFSLTVTSAQKNEMAVFLCASSPPGLNQDTQYFGPGTRLLVL.

This clone has only a few counts. Each gene name is a mouse one. The read gets to within 4 residues of the CDR3 end, and the germline J gene fills in the rest. This sample includes further DNA sequences coding for the same CDR3. This sequence joins TRBV31 and TRBJ2-3, with 11 bases that match TRBD1. CDR3 length: 16 residues. The germline gives CDR1 GKSSPN, CDR2 SITVG. J lost 0 bases, V lost 0 bases, and 2 bases had no gene match. CDR3 region: CAWSLGTGGSAETLYF. The covered CDR3 bases are TGTGCCTGGAGTCTCGGGACAGGGGGGAGTGCAGAA.

Notes on this clone: Gene names refer to mouse genes. Read coverage stops 4 residues before the CDR3 terminus; the germline J gene supplies the remainder. This chain uses TRBV13-3 with TRBJ2-4; 7 bases line up with TRBD1. The CDR3 runs 16 residues. After removal of 5 bases from V and 0 bases from J, the junction contained 9 bases not matched to a gene. Germline CDR1 NNHDY, CDR2 SYVADS. The CDR3 is CASRHRGGSSQNTLYF. The covered CDR3 bases are TGTGCCAGCAGACACAGGGGAGGGTCTAGTCAAAAC.

This clone was seen at least ten times. Mouse gene names apply. Read data end 4 residues before the CDR3 end; the end is taken from the germline J gene. The rearrangement links TRBV5 to TRBJ2-2; 7 positions agree with TRBD1. CDR3 length: 15 residues. Germline CDR1 and CDR2: LGHNA and YNLKQL (reference sequence). V lost 4 bases and J lost 0; bases outside the gene matches: 2. This chain's CDR3 is CASSPGQTNTGQLYF. The part of the CDR3 DNA that was read is TGTGCCAGCAGCCCGGGACAGACAAACACCGGG.

This clone has more than one count but fewer than ten. Mouse gene names and germline throughout. The sequenced fragment ends 4 residues before the CDR3 boundary, so the rest is inferred from the germline J gene. The V call is TRBV13-1, the J call TRBJ2-2; TRBD1 is a possible D gene (5 bases). The CDR3 totals 15 residues. The germline V and J ends were trimmed by 3 bases and 2 bases, with 11 bases remaining between them. Germline assignment: CDR1 NSHNY and CDR2 SYGAGN. Here the CDR3 reads CASSVRTNNTGQLYF. The CDR3 DNA, read in part, is TGTGCCAGCAGTGTCCGGACAAATAACACCGGG.

As to this clone: Genes here carry mouse names. The read ends 3 residues shy of where the CDR3 ends; the end is completed using the germline J gene. This chain links TRBV13-2 with TRBJ1-6, with TRBD1 matching over 7 bases. TRBJ1-6 is recorded as an ORF, its role being uncertain. The CDR3 has 13 amino acids. The junction had 4 bases not matched to a gene; V was cut back by 5 bases and J by 8 bases. Germline V gene sequence: CDR1 NNHNN, CDR2 SYGAGS (reference sequence). CDR3: CASGSGGYSPLYF. CDR3 DNA (partial): TGTGCCAGCGGCTCAGGGGGATATTCGCCC.

Comments on this clone: Gene labels here are mouse ones. The read gets to within 4 residues of the CDR3 end, and the germline J gene fills in the rest. V usage is TRBV19 and J usage is TRBJ2-1; D may be TRBD1 (6 bases). In germline, CDR1 is FNHDT, CDR2 SITEND (reference sequence). This CDR3 comprises 15 residues. V lost 0 bases, J lost 4 bases, and 11 bases lay in between. CDR3 DNA, as far as it was read: TGTGCCAGCAGTATAGGGGCAGGGGATTATGCT. Amino acid sequence: CASSIGAGDYA. The whole CDR3 protein is CASSIGAGDYAEQFF.

About this clone itself: Mouse germline and gene names are used. From the germline J gene comes the end of the CDR3, since the read stops 4 residues before it. This sequence joins TRBV2 and TRBJ2-3; D may be TRBD1 (7 bases). CDR3 length: 15 amino acids. The V gene's germline CDR1 is LGHNA and CDR2 YSYQKL. V lost 4 bases, J lost 1 base, and 12 bases lay in between. Incomplete CDR3 DNA: TGTGCCAGCAGCCGAGGGGGCGCGGGTGCAGAA. Translated, it gives CASSRGGAGAE. The whole CDR3 is CASSRGGAGAETLYF.

A remark on this clone: The genes and germline here are from mouse. The CDR3 extends 4 residues past the end of the read, so its final part is completed from the germline J gene. The J gene is TRBJ2-7, the V gene TRBV3; TRBD1 is a possible D gene (5 bases). The CDR3 consists of 15 residues. V lost 1 base and J lost 0, with 10 bases in between. The germline V gene encodes CDR1 SNHLY and CDR2 FYNGKV (reference sequence). Partial CDR3 DNA: TGTGCCAGCAGCTTAGGAGGACAAAGCTCCTAT. This gives the protein CASSLGGQSSY. The entire CDR3 sequence reads CASSLGGQSSYEQYF.

As for this clone: The germline and genes are mouse ones. The read finishes 4 residues shy of the CDR3 end, and the germline J gene is used to complete it. In the same sample, other DNA sequences code for this CDR3. The rearrangement links TRBV5 to TRBJ2-3; D might be TRBD2 (6 bases). The CDR3 runs 15 residues. V was pared by 0 bases and J by 1 base, with 8 bases between. The germline gives CDR1 LGHNA, CDR2 YNLKQL (reference sequence). CDR3 DNA, as far as it was read: TGTGCCAGCAGCCAAGAGGGACTAGGTGCAGAA. As protein: CASSQEGLGAE. The full CDR3 protein is CASSQEGLGAETLYF.

This clone has a handful of counts. The gene names given are mouse names. The read halts 4 residues ahead of the CDR3 end, with the missing end drawn from the germline J gene. Within the sample, other DNA sequences also encode this same CDR3. The chain combines TRBV13-3 with TRBJ1-2, with a weak D call TRBD1 (5 bases). With 1 base removed from V and 4 bases from J, the gap between germline ends came to 8 bases. The CDR3 covers 13 residues. Germline-derived CDR1 and CDR2 are NNHDY and SYVADS. The sequenced part of the CDR3 DNA is TGTGCCAGCAGTGATCAGGGAGGCTCC. Protein sequence: CASSDQGGS. Given in full, the CDR3 is CASSDQGGSDYTF.

To note about this clone: Gene names are mouse gene names. Read coverage stops 4 residues before the CDR3 terminus; the germline J gene supplies the remainder. The V and J genes are TRBV13-2 and TRBJ2-1; 11 bases agree with TRBD2. Germline CDR1 and CDR2: NNHNN and SYGAGS (reference sequence). V lost 3 bases and J lost 1; bases outside the gene matches: 3. The CDR3 totals 16 residues. The chain's CDR3 is CASGVRDWGNYAEQFF. CDR3 DNA (partial): TGTGCCAGCGGTGTCCGGGACTGGGGGAACTATGCT.

This clone occurred a few times. Gene labels here are mouse ones. The read gets to within 3 residues of the CDR3 end, and the germline J gene fills in the rest. Other nucleotide sequences in the sample specify the same CDR3. The rearrangement links TRBV5 to TRBJ1-6; D unclear. TRBJ1-6 is reported as an ORF; its role is uncertain. Trimming removed 0 bases at V and 5 bases at J, with 5 bases between. The germline gives CDR1 LGHNA, CDR2 YNLKQL (reference sequence). CDR3 length: 14 residues. The chain's CDR3 is CASSQDRNNSPLYF. CDR3 DNA (partial): TGTGCCAGCAGCCAAGACAGGAATAATTCGCCC.

This clone has a handful of counts. The gene names here belong to mouse. Read coverage stops 4 residues before the CDR3 terminus; the germline J gene supplies the remainder. This chain uses TRBV19 with TRBJ2-1; 8 bases match TRBD2. CDR3 length: 14 amino acids. J was trimmed by 3 bases and V by 4 bases; bases with no gene match: 3. Germline CDR1 is FNHDT and CDR2 is SITEND (reference sequence). The covered CDR3 bases are TGTGCCAGCAGTCCTGGGGGGATCTATGCT. Its protein is CASSPGGIYA. The whole CDR3 sequence is CASSPGGIYAEQFF.

This clone has more than one count but fewer than ten. Gene names refer to mouse genes. The read gets to within 4 residues of the CDR3 end, and the germline J gene fills in the rest. The chain recombines TRBV13-1 with TRBJ2-1; TRBD2 agrees at 8 bases. The germline CDR1 and CDR2 sequences are NSHNY and SYGAGN. Trimming took 4 bases from V and 3 from J; bases not matched to a gene: 6. This CDR3 spans 15 amino acids. CDR3 bases read: TGTGCCAGCAGTCCCCCACTGGGGGCCTATGCT. Amino acids: CASSPPLGAYA. The full CDR3 reads CASSPPLGAYAEQFF.

Notes on this clone: Germline and genes here are mouse. The CDR3 end falls 4 residues outside the read, so it is completed with the germline J gene. Other nucleotide sequences in the sample specify the same CDR3. The rearrangement joins TRBV13-1 to TRBJ2-1; D gene unclear. V lost 0 bases to trimming and J lost 6 bases, with 4 bases between them. This CDR3 is 12 amino acids long. Germline lookup yields CDR1 NSHNY and CDR2 SYGAGN. This CDR3 reads CASSDASAEQFF. The covered CDR3 bases are TGTGCCAGCAGTGATGCTTCTGCT.

As concerns this clone: This clone may be a read error of a much larger clone one base away. Mouse gene names and germline throughout. Sequencing ends 4 residues short of the CDR3 end; the germline J gene provides the rest. This sequence joins TRBV13-3 and TRBJ1-1; 9 nucleotides align to TRBD1. With V trimmed by 5 bases and J by 3 bases, 2 bases remained unmatched. Germline V gives CDR1 NNHDY, CDR2 SYVADS. This CDR3 is 13 amino acids long. The CDR3 region is CASRDRGYTEVFF. CDR3 DNA, as far as it was read: TGTGCCAGCAGGGACAGGGGATACACA.

This clone was counted between two and nine times. Genes and germline are mouse. Read data end 4 residues before the CDR3 end; the end is taken from the germline J gene. The genes are TRBV19 and TRBJ1-1; 7 positions match TRBD1. The CDR3 totals 10 residues. Germline assignment: CDR1 FNHDT and CDR2 SITEND (reference sequence). The DNA read from the CDR3 is TGTGCCAGCTACAGGGGA. This gives the protein CASYRG. The CDR3 in its entirety is CASYRGEVFF.